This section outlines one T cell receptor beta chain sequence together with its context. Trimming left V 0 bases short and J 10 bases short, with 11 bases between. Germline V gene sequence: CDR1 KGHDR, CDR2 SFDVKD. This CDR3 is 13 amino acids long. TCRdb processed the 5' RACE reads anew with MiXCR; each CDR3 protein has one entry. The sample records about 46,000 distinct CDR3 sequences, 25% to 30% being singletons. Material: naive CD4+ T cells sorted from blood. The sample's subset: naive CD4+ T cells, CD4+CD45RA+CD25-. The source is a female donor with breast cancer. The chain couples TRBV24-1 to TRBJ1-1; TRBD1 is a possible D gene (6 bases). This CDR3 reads CATSDLAGTRAFF. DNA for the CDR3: TGTGCCACCAGTGATTTGGCGGGGACAAGAGCTTTCTTT.